The 31 T cell receptor beta chains in this list originate from one sample, sequenced in a study of regulatory T cells in long-lasting Graves disease (dated by TCRdb to 2020 to 2023). Library preparation used multiplex PCR. The run used an Illumina HiSeq 4000. To build TCR beta libraries, CDR3 regions were amplified by Arm-PCR using iRepertoire HTBI primers. TCRdb reprocessing: public reads trimmed at Q25 with fastp, clones called with MiXCR, in-frame beta chains kept. Rows are unified per CDR3 protein, each entry keeping the most common DNA and genes. The sample table shows about 450,000 distinct CDR3 sequences, and 12% to 15% are seen once. The ten top clones hold around a sixth of the sample. According to the study, the label for this sample's time point signals: newly diagnosed GD, antithyroid drugs for less than 3 months. For both TCR sequencing and RNA sequencing, RNA was extracted from PBMCs using TRIzol.

These data were also reused for a study on T cells in Graves' hyperthyroidism and ophthalmopathy.

The source was peripheral blood mononuclear cells (PBMCs), collected at new diagnosis, from a patient treated with antithyroid drugs. The receptors stem from a woman aged 45 to 65 with Graves disease. Donor details come from another sample of the same person, matched by shared clones.

The rearrangement joins TRBV4-1 to TRBJ1-5; D gene ambiguous. V was clipped by 3 bases and J by 6 bases, with 18 bases between them. This CDR3 region has 16 residues. Germline V gene lookup returns CDR1 MGHRA and CDR2 YSYEKL. CDR3 nucleotide sequence: TGCGCCAGCAGCCAGTCCCGGCAAATTCGCAGTCAGCCCCAGCATTTT. This sequence encodes CASSQSRQIRSQPQHF.

The CDR3 loop reads CASSLWGLAGITDTQYF. The CDR3 DNA follows: TGTGCCAGCAGTTTATGGGGACTAGCGGGGATCACAGATACGCAGTATTTT. V and J are TRBV27 and TRBJ2-3, with 13 bases that match TRBD2. After removal of 1 base from V and 2 bases from J, the junction contained 3 bases not matched to a gene. Per germline, CDR1 MNHEY and CDR2 SMNVEV (reference sequence). This CDR3 region has 17 residues.

In its sample, this clonotype was seen many times. The chain combines TRBV6-2 or TRBV6-3 with TRBJ2-3, with 8 bases matching TRBD1. The CDR3 runs to 15 residues. Trimming at V came to 2 bases and at J to 4 bases, leaving 5 bases not matched to a gene. CDR1 MNHEY and CDR2 SVGEGT come from the germline V gene. CDR3 in amino acids: CASSYTDRGADTQYF. CDR3 nucleotides: TGTGCCAGCAGTTACACCGACAGGGGTGCAGATACGCAGTATTTT.

The chain is built from TRBV29-1 and TRBJ2-1; 11 bases align to TRBD2. CDR3 size: 17 residues. Germline CDR1 and CDR2: SQVTM and ANQGSEA. Trimming cost V 1 base and J 7 bases; bases outside gene matches: 12. The CDR3 is CSVEGPGGSGRANEQFF. The CDR3 DNA sequence: TGCAGCGTTGAAGGCCCCGGGGGTAGCGGGAGGGCGAATGAGCAGTTCTTC.

The rearrangement links TRBV15 to TRBJ1-5, with no clear D. CDR3 size: 16 residues. Per germline, CDR1 LNHNV and CDR2 YYDKDF (reference sequence). The V end lost 0 bases, the J end lost 0 bases, and 9 bases lay between the germline ends. This CDR3 reads CATSRDRSGSNQPQHF. CDR3 DNA sequence: TGTGCCACCAGCAGAGATCGGTCAGGTAGCAATCAGCCCCAGCATTTT.

The gene calls are TRBV27 and TRBJ2-7; 8 nucleotides agree with TRBD1. Germline V gene lookup returns CDR1 MNHEY and CDR2 SMNVEV (reference sequence). Trimming cost V 2 bases and J 0 bases; bases outside gene matches: 9. The CDR3 spans 17 residues. The chain's CDR3 is CASSLTSGTGSSYEQYF. In nucleotides, the CDR3 is TGTGCCAGCAGTTTAACCTCCGGGACAGGCAGCTCCTACGAGCAGTACTTC.

V gene TRBV29-1 combines with J gene TRBJ2-3; D uncertain. The V and J ends lost 2 bases and 8 bases respectively, with 5 bases between them. Germline loops: CDR1 SQVTM, CDR2 ANQGSEA. The CDR3 extends over 10 amino acids. The CDR3 nucleotides are TGCAGCGTTGAAAGTGTTACGCAGTATTTT. It codes for CSVESVTQYF.

In its sample, this clonotype was seen a few times. The rearrangement links TRBV20-1 to TRBJ1-5, with 9 bases that match TRBD1. CDR1 is DFQATT, CDR2 SNEGSKA, per germline (reference sequence). This CDR3 is built from 18 residues. J was trimmed by 0 bases and V by 6 bases; bases with no gene match: 15. The CDR3 DNA reads as TGCAGTGCCCCTGCCCCGGGACAGGGATGGTATAGCAATCAGCCCCAGCATTTT. It translates to CSAPAPGQGWYSNQPQHF.

This clonotype occurred many times. V usage is TRBV2 and J usage is TRBJ2-7, with 9 bases identical to TRBD2. CDR1 is SNHLY and CDR2 is FYNNEI in the germline V gene. The CDR3 covers 15 residues. Germline trimming cut 7 bases from V and 4 bases from J; bases unmatched to any gene: 11. The CDR3, as DNA: TGTGCCAGCAATGACCTAGCGGGGCGCCGATACGAGCAGTACTTC. This translates into CASNDLAGRRYEQYF.

This clonotype was seen many times. CDR3 loop: CASSEEGYPYNEQFF. The CDR3, as DNA: TGTGCCAGCAGTGAAGAGGGGTATCCCTACAATGAGCAGTTCTTC. The chain couples TRBV6-1 to TRBJ2-1, with a weak D call TRBD1 (5 bases). The CDR3 sequence is 15 residues long. V was shortened by 1 base and J by 2 bases, with 9 bases between the two germline ends. Germline CDR1 MNHNS, CDR2 SASEGT.

The chain employs TRBV9 and TRBJ2-1; 7 bases align to TRBD2. Per the germline V gene, CDR1 is SGDLS and CDR2 is YYNGEE. The CDR3 runs 15 residues. V was clipped by 2 bases and J by 1 base; unmatched bases: 3. CDR3 DNA sequence: TGTGCCAGCAGCGTGGGGACTACATCCTACAATGAGCAGTTCTTC. Protein: CASSVGTTSYNEQFF.

DNA of the CDR3: TGTGCCAGCAGTCGACCTTCAGCGGGACCCGCAGATACGCAGTATTTT. This translates into CASSRPSAGPADTQYF. The chain recombines TRBV28 with TRBJ2-3; TRBD2 matches at 7 bases. CDR3 length: 16 residues. The J segment lost 4 bases and the V segment lost 5 bases, leaving 12 bases of the junction unmatched. The germline gives CDR1 MDHEN, CDR2 SYDVKM.

Notes on this clonotype: A read error may produce the germline difference seen at one junction end. The chain recombines TRBV20-1 with TRBJ1-2, with a tentative D call TRBD1 (6 bases). Germline V gene data show CDR1 as DFQATT and CDR2 as SNEGSKA (reference sequence). The CDR3 is 14 amino acids. The DNA of the CDR3 is TGCAGTGCTAGGTACAGGGACCCTAACCATGGCTACACCTTC. Protein sequence: CSARYRDPNHGYTF.

This clonotype has at least ten counts. The V gene is TRBV6-1, the J gene TRBJ1-1, with TRBD1 as a possible D gene (5 bases). CDR1 is MNHNS, CDR2 SASEGT, per germline. The CDR3 has 13 amino acids. V was cut by 7 bases and J by 1 base, with 10 bases left in between. DNA of the CDR3: TGTGCCAGCACAGGGTATTCGAACACTGAAGCTTTCTTT. Translation gives CASTGYSNTEAFF.

This clonotype was detected many times. This chain uses TRBV12-3 or TRBV12-4 with TRBJ1-2, with 8 bases aligning to TRBD1. CDR3 length equals 15 residues. With V trimmed by 6 bases and J by 8 bases, 14 bases remained unmatched. The CDR3 is CASSPTGTGLSGYTF. The CDR3 DNA sequence: TGTGCCAGCAGCCCCACCGGGACAGGCCTTTCCGGCTACACCTTC.

This clonotype was seen a handful of times. A read error may be the cause here, since a much bigger clone is one base away. The chain carries TRBV7-3 and TRBJ2-7; TRBD2 agrees at 11 bases. CDR1 is SGHTA and CDR2 is FQGTGA in the germline V gene. This CDR3 is 15 amino acids long. CDR3 sequence reads: CANSETSGSSYEQYF. The CDR3 nucleotides read TGTGCCAACAGCGAAACTAGCGGGAGCTCCTACGAGCAGTACTTC.

This clonotype appeared many times. This chain uses TRBV12-3 or TRBV12-4 with TRBJ2-1; either TRBD1 or TRBD2 may supply D (7 bases each). The CDR3 length is 17 residues. Trimming removed 7 bases from V and 4 bases from J, with 23 bases in between. The CDR3 protein is CASTLGRAGGIYNEQFF. In nucleotides, the CDR3 is TGTGCCAGCACCTTAGGGAGGGCAGGGGGAATATACAATGAGCAGTTCTTC.

This sequence joins TRBV27 and TRBJ2-5; 9 nucleotides line up with TRBD1. V lost 6 bases, J lost 4 bases, and 9 bases stayed unmatched. Germline-derived CDR1 and CDR2 are MNHEY and SMNVEV (reference sequence). The CDR3 spans 15 residues. CDR3 amino acids: CASSRLQGARETQYF. As DNA, the CDR3 is TGTGCCAGCAGCCGCCTACAGGGGGCGCGAGAGACCCAGTACTTC.

This clonotype occurred a few times. A much more abundant neighbour one base away suggests this may be a read error. The rearrangement uses TRBV5-1 and TRBJ2-7; 7 bases are shared with TRBD1. Germline V CDR1 and CDR2: SGHRS, YFSETQ. The CDR3 sequence is 14 residues long. J lost 6 bases, V lost 4 bases, and 10 bases had no gene match. CDR3 loop: CASSKGQMGSEQYF. The CDR3 DNA reads as TGCGCCAGCAGCAAGGGACAGATGGGCTCCGAGCAGTACTTC.

The CDR3 spells CASSQQGLAGVNEQFF. The CDR3 nucleotides are TGTGCCAGCAGCCAACAGGGACTAGCGGGAGTCAATGAGCAGTTCTTC. The chain joins TRBV14 to TRBJ2-1, with 14 positions matching TRBD2. Germline assignment: CDR1 SGHDN and CDR2 FVKESK. V shed 2 bases, J shed 6 bases, and the junction held 3 bases outside the gene matches. The CDR3 sequence is 16 residues long. The full variable domain, rest sourced from reference TRBV14 and TRBJ2-1, is EAGVTQFPSHSVIEKGQTVTLRCDPISGHDNLYWYRRVMGKEIKFLLHFVKESKQDESGMPNNRFLAERTGGTYSTLKVQPAELEDSGVYFCASSQQGLAGVNEQFFGPGTRLTVL.

This clonotype appeared many times. This chain's CDR3 is CAWTDRGRLYGYTF. In DNA, the CDR3 is TGTGCCTGGACTGACAGGGGGCGGCTCTATGGCTACACCTTC. V usage is TRBV30 and J usage is TRBJ1-2; 10 nucleotides agree with TRBD1. After removal of 4 bases from V and 4 bases from J, the junction contained 6 bases not matched to a gene. Germline values: CDR1 GTSNPN, CDR2 SVGIG (reference sequence). The CDR3 has 14 amino acids.

The chain carries TRBV20-1 and TRBJ2-3; D may match TRBD1 or TRBD2 (5 bases each). Germline assignment: CDR1 DFQATT and CDR2 SNEGSKA (reference sequence). The length of the CDR3 is 14 residues. V was cut by 3 bases and J by 4 bases, with 14 bases left in between. CDR3 residues: CSARRVLGADTQYF. The CDR3 coding sequence is TGCAGTGCTAGGAGGGTCCTGGGGGCAGATACGCAGTATTTT.

The chain recombines TRBV4-3 with TRBJ2-7; TRBD1 is a possible D gene (5 bases). The J call may be incorrect, as the DNA end agrees better with TRBJ2-5. The CDR3 length is 18 residues. Germline CDR1 reads LGHNA; CDR2 reads YSLEER. CDR3 amino acids: CASSQGGLREGRQETQYF. In DNA, the CDR3 is TGCGCCAGCAGCCAAGGAGGCCTCAGGGAAGGGCGGCAAGAGACCCAGTACTTC.

This clonotype has ten or more counts. The V and J genes are TRBV5-1 and TRBJ2-7; 8 bases align to TRBD2. Germline values: CDR1 SGHRS, CDR2 YFSETQ. There are 16 residues in the CDR3. Trimming cost V 4 bases and J 0 bases; bases outside gene matches: 9. Here the CDR3 reads CASSPSPSGSSYEQYF. CDR3 nucleotide sequence: TGCGCCAGCAGCCCCTCCCCCAGCGGGAGCTCCTACGAGCAGTACTTC.

This clonotype came up many times. The chain carries TRBV27 and TRBJ2-4; no clear D gene. The germline V gene encodes CDR1 MNHEY and CDR2 SMNVEV (reference sequence). The CDR3 is 16 amino acids. Trimming removed 1 base at V and 2 bases at J, with 12 bases between. This chain's CDR3 is CASSLLGGRSKNIQYF. The CDR3, as DNA: TGTGCCAGCAGTTTATTGGGTGGTCGTTCCAAAAACATTCAGTACTTC.

The chain links TRBV19 to TRBJ1-5; TRBD1 agrees at 12 bases. Germline V gene data show CDR1 as LNHDA and CDR2 as SQIVND (reference sequence). This CDR3 is built from 15 residues. The V and J ends lost 7 bases and 7 bases, in that order; junction bases with no gene match: 8. The CDR3 loop reads CASMGTGGAGQPQHF. CDR3 in DNA: TGTGCCAGTATGGGGACAGGGGGCGCCGGACAGCCCCAGCATTTT.

This clonotype was detected many times. The chain uses TRBV5-1 and TRBJ2-3; D might be TRBD2 (5 bases). The germline V and J ends were trimmed by 1 base and 0 bases, with 12 bases remaining between them. The CDR3 is made up of 16 amino acids. Germline assignment: CDR1 SGHRS and CDR2 YFSETQ. DNA for the CDR3: TGCGCCAGCAGCTTGACCCCGGGAAAGAGCACAGATACGCAGTATTTT. Translation gives CASSLTPGKSTDTQYF.

In this sample, this clonotype turned up many times. The CDR3 spells CASSLTESGEAFF. CDR3 DNA sequence: TGCGCCAGCAGCTTGACCGAATCGGGTGAAGCTTTCTTT. The chain couples TRBV5-1 to TRBJ1-1, with D unresolved. V was clipped by 1 base and J by 7 bases, with 11 bases between them. Germline-derived CDR1 and CDR2 are SGHRS and YFSETQ. CDR3 length: 13 amino acids.

The genes are TRBV5-1 and TRBJ2-1; 11 nucleotides match TRBD2. This CDR3 spans 15 amino acids. V was pared by 6 bases and J by 6 bases, with 8 bases of the junction left unmatched. In germline, CDR1 is SGHRS, CDR2 YFSETQ. The CDR3 bases are TGCGCCAGCAACTCTGGGACTAGCGGCCTCAATGAGCAGTTCTTC. Protein sequence: CASNSGTSGLNEQFF.

This clonotype came up many times. The chain combines TRBV11-3 with TRBJ2-3, with 14 bases matching TRBD2. V lost 5 bases to trimming and J lost 4 bases; unmatched junction nucleotides: 5. Germline V gene data show CDR1 as SGHNT and CDR2 as YENEEA. CDR3 size: 16 residues. The CDR3 reads CASSTGTSGSADTQYF. CDR3 in DNA: TGTGCCAGCAGCACAGGGACTAGCGGGAGTGCAGATACGCAGTATTTT.

This clonotype was counted many times. The CDR3 loop reads CAWSGLGYEQFF. As DNA, the CDR3 is TGTGCCTGGAGTGGGCTGGGGTATGAGCAGTTCTTC. The chain links TRBV30 to TRBJ2-1; D uncertain. Germline V CDR1 and CDR2: GTSNPN, SVGIG (reference sequence). This CDR3 has 12 amino acids. The V and J ends lost 1 base and 8 bases respectively, with 9 bases between them.